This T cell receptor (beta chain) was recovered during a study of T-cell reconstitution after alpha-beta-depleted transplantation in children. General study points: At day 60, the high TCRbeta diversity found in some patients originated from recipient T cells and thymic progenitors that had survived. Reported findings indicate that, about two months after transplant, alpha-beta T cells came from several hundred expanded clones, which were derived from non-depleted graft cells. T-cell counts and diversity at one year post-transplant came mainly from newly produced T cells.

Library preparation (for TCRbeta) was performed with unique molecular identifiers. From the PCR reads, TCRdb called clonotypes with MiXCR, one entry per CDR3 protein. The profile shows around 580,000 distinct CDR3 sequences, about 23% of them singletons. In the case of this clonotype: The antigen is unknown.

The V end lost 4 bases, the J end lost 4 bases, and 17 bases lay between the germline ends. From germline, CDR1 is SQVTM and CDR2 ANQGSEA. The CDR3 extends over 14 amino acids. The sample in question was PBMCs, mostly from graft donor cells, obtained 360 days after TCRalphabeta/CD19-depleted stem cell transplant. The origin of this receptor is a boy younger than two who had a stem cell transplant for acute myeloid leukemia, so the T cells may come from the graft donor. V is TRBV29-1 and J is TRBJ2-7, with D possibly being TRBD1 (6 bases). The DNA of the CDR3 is TGCAGCGTTGGGGGGCAATGGTGGCCTTACGAGCAGTACTTC. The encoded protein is CSVGGQWWPYEQYF.